Here is one T cell receptor (beta chain) with its context. The target antigen is unknown. V lost 5 bases and J lost 8, with 21 bases in between. This CDR3 comprises 15 residues. The germline V gene has CDR1 SGHTA and CDR2 FQGNSA. The time point was: peripheral blood 6 weeks after treatment start. The record originates from a study of PD-L1 blockade in urothelial cancer. Across the study: Per blood sample, T cells had a median of around 140,000.

The study's findings and limits: Tumor-associated blood clones were expanded more by durable-benefit patients at 3 weeks. Where pretreatment blood TCR clonality fell below the median, better survival was predicted.

Libraries were prepared by immunoSEQ multiplex PCR; TCRdb keeps only in-frame clonotypes and omits some of them. The sample contains about 48,000 clones, approximately 78% of which appear only once. The chain joins TRBV7-2 to TRBJ1-2; TRBD1 might be the D (5 bases). This receptor was identified in a man aged 65 to 79 with urothelial cancer. The material was PBMCs, obtained around atezolizumab (anti-PD-L1) treatment. The CDR3 sequence: CASSPTARGTYGYTF. In DNA, the CDR3 is TGTGCCAGCAGCCCTACTGCCCGGGGGACCTACGGCTACACCTTC.